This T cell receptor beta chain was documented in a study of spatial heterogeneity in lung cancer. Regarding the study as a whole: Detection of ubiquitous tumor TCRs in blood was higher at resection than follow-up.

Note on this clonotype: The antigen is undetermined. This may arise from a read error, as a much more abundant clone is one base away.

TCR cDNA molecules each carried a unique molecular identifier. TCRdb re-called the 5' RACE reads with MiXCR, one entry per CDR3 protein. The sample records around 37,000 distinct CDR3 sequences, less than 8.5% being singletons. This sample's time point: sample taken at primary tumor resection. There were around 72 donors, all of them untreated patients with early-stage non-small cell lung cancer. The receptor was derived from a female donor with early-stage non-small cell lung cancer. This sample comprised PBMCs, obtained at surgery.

The CDR3 sequence is CATSNHLTGTQYF. The CDR3 nucleotides are TGTGCCACCAGTAATCACCTGACTGGGACCCAGTACTTC. This chain joins TRBV24-1 and TRBJ2-5; D gene ambiguous. This CDR3 is built from 13 residues. Trimming took 6 bases from V and 7 from J, leaving 14 bases between them. Germline CDR1 reads KGHDR; CDR2 reads SFDVKD.